The present T cell receptor beta chain was sequenced within a study of early T cells in non-severe SARS-CoV-2 infection. J was trimmed by 6 bases and V by 3 bases; bases with no gene match: 5. The length of the CDR3 is 15 residues. CDR1 is SGHRS and CDR2 is YFSETQ in the germline V gene. A remark on this clonotype: Its specificity is unknown.

Findings of the study overall: Matching with VDJdb favored anti-spike CD8 responses (missing private and CD4 specificities).

TCRdb processed the 5' RACE reads anew with MiXCR; each CDR3 protein has one entry. The top ten hold roughly a sixth of the sample, which has 70,000 to 85,000 distinct CDR3 sequences, roughly 12% seen once. The sequence derives from an adult who was a healthcare worker with PCR-confirmed SARS-CoV-2 infection or an uninfected control (not recorded which). The donor label of this sample is uncertain. The J gene is TRBJ2-1, the V gene TRBV5-1; 11 bases match TRBD2. Sequenced here: whole blood, sampled at baseline. Written as DNA, the CDR3 is TGCGCCAGCAGCTGGGGACTAGCGGATGTCAATGAGCAGTTCTTC. Translated, it gives CASSWGLADVNEQFF.